The 25 T cell receptor beta chains below were found in one sample sequenced in a study of shared clonotypes between healthy human individuals. Sequenced by immunoSEQ multiplex PCR; TCRdb stores in-frame clones only, minus some. The table records approximately 510,000 clones, around 79% of them present only once. The source material was PBMCs. Receptor source: a middle-aged woman in good health. Some clones in this sample may be carry-over from other donors' samples.

The rearrangement links TRBV7-2 to TRBJ2-4; D possibly matches TRBD1 or TRBD2 (5 bases each). The ends were cut back, 5 bases at V and 7 bases at J, with 21 bases in the middle. Germline CDR1 reads SGHTA; CDR2 reads FQGNSA. The CDR3 is 16 amino acids. CDR3 nucleotides: TGTGCCAGCAGCCGCGAGGGGAATCAGGGTAGGAACATTCAGTACTTC. This encodes CASSREGNQGRNIQYF.

The chain employs TRBV28 and TRBJ2-7; 12 bases match TRBD1. The CDR3 has 14 residues. V was clipped by 6 bases and J by 4 bases; unmatched bases: 4. Germline lookup yields CDR1 MDHEN and CDR2 SYDVKM. The CDR3 loop is CASRGTGGFYEQYF. The CDR3 nucleotides are TGTGCCAGCAGGGGGACAGGGGGCTTTTACGAGCAGTACTTC.

The chain combines TRBV5-1 with TRBJ2-3, with D possibly matching TRBD1 (5 bases). Trimming took off 6 bases at V and 2 bases at J, with 13 bases between the two ends. This CDR3 is built from 14 residues. Germline V lookup: CDR1 SGHRS, CDR2 YFSETQ. CDR3 protein: CASIDRKFTDTQYF. The CDR3 nucleotides read TGCGCCAGCATAGACAGAAAATTCACAGATACGCAGTATTTT.

The J gene is TRBJ2-7, the V gene TRBV10-2; 8 bases match TRBD1. The CDR3 length is 15 residues. Per germline, CDR1 WSHSY and CDR2 SAAADI. The V segment lost 7 bases and the J segment 1 base; nucleotides outside the gene matches: 9. DNA for the CDR3: TGCGCCAGCACGGACAGGGTGAAAAGATCCTACGAGCAGTACTTC. Translated: CASTDRVKRSYEQYF.

The chain employs TRBV30 and TRBJ2-1; a weak D match, TRBD1 (7 bases). Trimming removed 0 bases from V and 9 bases from J, with 18 bases in between. Germline CDR1 and CDR2: GTSNPN and SVGIG (reference sequence). This CDR3 spans 15 amino acids. The CDR3 loop reads CAWSVTRGVGGEQFF. Written as DNA, the CDR3 is TGTGCCTGGAGTGTAACCAGGGGGGTCGGCGGTGAGCAGTTCTTC.

The chain is built from TRBV11-2 and TRBJ1-1; D not certain. Trimming removed 1 base from V and 11 bases from J, with 14 bases in between. The CDR3 totals 13 residues. Per germline, CDR1 SGHAT and CDR2 FQNNGV. The CDR3 coding sequence is TGTGCCAGCAGCTTAGGTAGGCGGGCTTTGGCTTTCTTT. Translation gives CASSLGRRALAFF.

The V gene is TRBV7-2, the J gene TRBJ2-3, with a weak D call TRBD2 (5 bases). Germline assignment: CDR1 SGHTA and CDR2 FQGNSA. This CDR3 region has 16 residues. V was cut by 1 base and J by 1 base, with 12 bases left in between. The CDR3 spells CASSLDSPGGTDTQYF. DNA of the CDR3: TGTGCCAGCAGCTTAGACTCCCCCGGGGGCACAGATACGCAGTATTTT.

The chain joins TRBV19 to TRBJ2-2, with D maybe TRBD1 (6 bases). V dropped 7 bases and J dropped 0 bases, with 18 bases sitting between them. Germline assignment: CDR1 LNHDA and CDR2 SQIVND (reference sequence). CDR3 length equals 17 residues. The CDR3 region has the DNA TGTGCCAGTACCATCCGACAGGCCGGCCCGAACACCGGGGAGCTGTTTTTT. It encodes CASTIRQAGPNTGELFF.

This clone was recorded once. The rearrangement joins TRBV5-1 to TRBJ2-3; D remains unclear. CDR3 length: 13 residues. Trimming pared 1 base from V and 6 bases from J, leaving 9 bases between. The germline gives CDR1 SGHRS, CDR2 YFSETQ. CDR3 sequence: CASSLYLGDTQYF. CDR3 bases: TGCGCCAGCAGCTTGTACCTAGGGGATACGCAGTATTTT. Drawing the rest from reference TRBV5-1 and TRBJ2-3, the complete variable domain is KAGVTQTPRYLIKTRGQQVTLSCSPISGHRSVSWYQQTPGQGLQFLFEYFSETQRNKGNFPGRFSGRQFSNSRSEMNVSTLELGDSALYLCASSLYLGDTQYFGPGTRLTVL.

V usage is TRBV5-1 and J usage is TRBJ2-1; weak D call: TRBD2 (7 bases). Germline V gene lookup returns CDR1 SGHRS and CDR2 YFSETQ. The CDR3 has 16 residues. Trimming pared 2 bases from V and 5 bases from J, leaving 17 bases between. The CDR3 sequence: CASSFRGRGEHNEQFF. The CDR3 DNA reads TGCGCCAGCAGCTTCAGAGGGAGGGGGGAACACAATGAGCAGTTCTTC. The full variable domain, completed using reference TRBV5-1 and TRBJ2-1, is KAGVTQTPRYLIKTRGQQVTLSCSPISGHRSVSWYQQTPGQGLQFLFEYFSETQRNKGNFPGRFSGRQFSNSRSEMNVSTLELGDSALYLCASSFRGRGEHNEQFFGPGTRLTVL.

The chain combines TRBV19 with TRBJ1-5; tentative D call: TRBD1 (6 bases). CDR1 is LNHDA and CDR2 is SQIVND in the germline V gene (reference sequence). The CDR3 length is 13 residues. Trimming took off 7 bases at V and 2 bases at J, with 9 bases between the two ends. CDR3: CASKGGGNQPQHF. In nucleotides, the CDR3 is TGTGCCAGTAAGGGGGGGGGCAATCAGCCCCAGCATTTT.

V gene TRBV15 combines with J gene TRBJ1-3; no firm D call. Per the germline V gene, CDR1 is LNHNV and CDR2 is YYDKDF (reference sequence). V was shortened by 0 bases and J by 1 base, with 7 bases between the two germline ends. CDR3 length: 15 amino acids. The CDR3 loop is CATSRDIGSGNTIYF. In DNA, the CDR3 is TGTGCCACCAGCAGAGATATCGGGTCTGGAAACACCATATATTTT.

Notes on this clone: This same CDR3 is encoded by further DNA sequences in the sample. V is TRBV25-1 and J is TRBJ2-7; TRBD2 matches 12 bases. Germline V gene data show CDR1 as MGHDK and CDR2 as SYGVNS. This CDR3 region has 13 residues. V was pared by 7 bases and J by 6 bases, with 4 bases of the junction left unmatched. The CDR3 loop reads CASTSGRAPEQYF. As DNA, the CDR3 is TGTGCCAGCACTAGCGGGAGGGCCCCCGAGCAGTACTTC.

The chain links TRBV6-6 to TRBJ2-3; D perhaps matches TRBD2 (5 bases). This CDR3 is built from 14 residues. Germline-derived CDR1 and CDR2 are MNHNY and SVGAGI (reference sequence). V was shortened by 6 bases and J by 0 bases, with 10 bases between the two germline ends. The CDR3 sequence is CASSTRGSTDTQYF. The CDR3 DNA is TGTGCCAGCAGCACGAGAGGGAGCACAGATACGCAGTATTTT.

This chain joins TRBV2 and TRBJ1-4, with 8 positions matching TRBD1. The CDR3 is 13 amino acids. In germline, CDR1 is SNHLY, CDR2 FYNNEI. V trimming: 8 bases; J trimming: 5 bases; junction bases outside the gene matches: 4. CDR3 protein: CASWTGLNEKLFF. The CDR3 DNA reads TGTGCCAGCTGGACAGGGCTAAATGAAAAACTGTTTTTT.

The chain recombines TRBV28 with TRBJ2-7; D is perhaps TRBD1 (5 bases). The CDR3 loop spans 16 amino acids. Trimming took 2 bases from V and 2 from J, leaving 16 bases between them. CDR1 is MDHEN and CDR2 is SYDVKM in the germline V gene. The CDR3 DNA is TGTGCCAGCAGTTTAGGCGGTTGGGGCGGCACCTACGAGCAGTACTTC. Amino acid sequence: CASSLGGWGGTYEQYF.

Comments on this clone: The same CDR3 arises from other DNA sequences in this sample as well. The chain has TRBV29-1 and TRBJ2-7; 14 bases match TRBD2. The CDR3 has 13 amino acids. Germline CDR1 SQVTM, CDR2 ANQGSEA. Germline trimming cut 4 bases from V and 7 bases from J; bases unmatched to any gene: 3. The CDR3 region is CSVGTSGGYEQYF. CDR3 bases: TGCAGCGTTGGGACTAGCGGGGGGTATGAGCAGTACTTC.

This chain uses TRBV18 with TRBJ1-1; no reliable D call. The CDR3 totals 15 residues. Germline CDR1 KGHSH, CDR2 LQKENI. V was shortened by 1 base and J by 1 base, with 10 bases between the two germline ends. CDR3 loop: CASSPRGDPNTEAFF. The CDR3 DNA reads as TGTGCCAGCTCACCACGGGGAGATCCGAACACTGAAGCTTTCTTT.

A few counts support this clone. The chain joins TRBV7-9 to TRBJ1-1, with D unresolved. CDR1 and CDR2 from the germline V gene are SEHNR and FQNEAQ (reference sequence). The V end lost 5 bases, the J end lost 6 bases, and 10 bases lay between the germline ends. CDR3 length equals 12 residues. Here the CDR3 reads CASSGSGAEAFF. In DNA, the CDR3 is TGTGCCAGCAGCGGCAGTGGCGCTGAAGCTTTCTTT.

The chain is built from TRBV28 and TRBJ2-7, with TRBD2 matching 9 bases. This CDR3 region has 15 residues. Per the germline V gene, CDR1 is MDHEN and CDR2 is SYDVKM. V shed 6 bases and J 4 bases; nucleotides not matched to a gene: 10. CDR3 nucleotides: TGTGCCAGCAGAAAGAGCGGGAGGAGTTGGTACGAGCAGTACTTC. Residues: CASRKSGRSWYEQYF.

The chain couples TRBV6-6 to TRBJ1-3, with D unresolved. V lost 2 bases and J lost 0, with 8 bases in between. CDR1 and CDR2 (germline): MNHNY, SVGAGI (reference sequence). This CDR3 has 15 amino acids. The CDR3 region has the DNA TGTGCCAGCAGTTACGTTAGCAGCTCTGGAAACACCATATATTTT. Protein sequence: CASSYVSSSGNTIYF.

For this clone: This sample also contains other DNA sequences that code for the same CDR3. CDR3 protein: CASSPRTSSNTGELFF. The CDR3 bases are TGTGCCAGCAGCCCCCGGACTAGTTCGAACACCGGGGAGCTGTTTTTT. The V and J genes are TRBV11-3 and TRBJ2-2, with 7 bases fitting TRBD2. The CDR3 is made up of 16 amino acids. V dropped 5 bases and J dropped 0; count of bases not matched to a gene: 6. Per the germline V gene, CDR1 is SGHNT and CDR2 is YENEEA.

The V gene is TRBV9, the J gene TRBJ2-7; 9 bases fit TRBD1. Germline CDR1 reads SGDLS; CDR2 reads YYNGEE. Unmatched junction bases numbered 8, after V lost 4 bases and J lost 6 bases. CDR3 length equals 14 residues. The CDR3 DNA reads TGTGCCAGCAGCCCGGGGACAGGGTACGGCGAGCAGTACTTC. It codes for CASSPGTGYGEQYF.

This rearrangement joins TRBV5-4 to TRBJ2-6, with D perhaps matching TRBD1 (5 bases). Germline values: CDR1 SGHNT, CDR2 YYREEE (reference sequence). CDR3 size: 13 residues. V was shortened by 7 bases and J by 4 bases, with 9 bases between the two germline ends. As DNA, the CDR3 is TGTGCCAGCCTCCAGGGCGGGGCCAACGTCCTGACTTTC. As protein: CASLQGGANVLTF.

This chain uses TRBV5-1 with TRBJ1-6; 10 nucleotides line up with TRBD1. Germline V gene sequence: CDR1 SGHRS, CDR2 YFSETQ. The CDR3 consists of 15 residues. With V trimmed by 4 bases and J by 9 bases, 7 bases remained unmatched. In DNA form, the CDR3 reads TGCGCCAGCAGCGTAGGACAGGGGGATACTTCACCCCTCCACTTT. This translates into CASSVGQGDTSPLHF.